This T cell receptor beta chain is from a study of CD8+ T cells in alopecia areata (dated by TCRdb to 2017 to 2018). Turning to the overall study: Treated patients were enrolled in an open-label pilot trial of oral tofacitinib, 5 to 10 mg twice daily, for moderate-to-severe alopecia areata. Clonality in the scalp was compared among normal scalp (n=4), patchy alopecia areata scalp (n=8), and alopecia totalis/universalis scalp (n=8). The study used high-throughput TCRbeta sequencing to examine T cell clonal expansion in alopecia areata, in both the C3H/HeJ mouse model and human patients. Biopsies were taken from tofacitinib-treated patients at baseline and at 4 and 24 weeks of treatment, and a later scalp biopsy was taken in several of the tofacitinib-treated patients. Disease severity in treated patients was measured with the SALT score, which quantifies the percentage of affected scalp surface area. Human TCRbeta sequencing covered scalp tissue and sorted CD4+ and CD8+ peripheral blood T cells from patchy and totalis/universalis alopecia areata patients and healthy controls. Patients stayed on tofacitinib for 6 to 18 months and then had 6 months of follow-up off drug so that delayed response and recurrence could be assessed. RNA was extracted with the PAXgene miRNA kit for fixed scalp, the miRNeasy kit for PBMCs, and the RNeasy kit for mouse skin. TCRbeta CDR3 regions were amplified by immunoSEQ multiplex PCR with 35 Vbeta forward and 13 Jbeta reverse primers. Broad study findings and their caveats: Shared TCR sequences between patients were less evident than in mice, which may be partly attributable to HLA diversity in the patient population. Tofacitinib significantly lowered scalp clonality and the number of expanded CD8+ clones among the top 100 scalp clones. Unlike mouse skin, where gammadelta T cells dominate, normal human skin contains resident alphabeta T cells that get sequenced too, which complicates analysis of the scalp TCR repertoire. Compared with normal scalp, lesional scalp had higher clonality and more expanded CD8+ clones, particularly in alopecia totalis/universalis, a pattern that suggests antigenic drive. Because the treated cohort was small and had only one nonresponder, larger studies are needed to examine links between baseline CD8+ expansion and response. During tofacitinib treatment, many expanded lesional clones stuck around in both scalp and blood, and this persistence may partly explain why relapse happens after treatment is stopped.

Libraries were made using the immunoSEQ multiplex PCR assay. To provide template for TCR sequencing, every sample had RNA extracted and reverse transcribed into cDNA. First-strand cDNA was synthesized with SuperScript III using a 2:1 mix of oligo-dT and random hexamers. A synthetic immune receptor repertoire was used to measure amplification bias, and any remaining bias was corrected computationally. For the original study's pipeline: After raw reads were preprocessed to remove errors, the CDR3 was defined following IMGT conventions as running from the conserved cysteine to phenylalanine. Clonality was computed by normalizing Shannon entropy by log2 of the number of productive unique TCRs and subtracting the result from 1. Whether scalp clones were CD4 or CD8 was inferred by matching scalp TCRbeta sequences against CD4 and CD8 repertoires sorted from blood. Held by TCRdb, this immuneACCESS table contains in-frame sequences only and omits some clones. Under half of the omission traces to an unresolved V gene where checked; the cause of the rest is unknown. V and J calls and clone size follow that table, whereas D and trimming were derived from the DNA. The sample data list some 110,000 clones, and about three fifths of these were observed just once. Clones ranked in the top ten supply approximately 12% of the sample.

Sample time point, as interpreted from the label and publication: roughly 26 weeks on oral tofacitinib. Taken with the paper, the label for treatment or condition translates to: oral pan-JAK inhibitor, 5-10 mg twice daily. From alopecia areata patients, peripheral blood was collected along with lesional scalp punch biopsies. PBMCs were separated by density centrifugation and stained for CD3, CD4 and CD8, after which CD4+ and CD8+ T cells were sorted on a FACSAria. A note on this clone: The antigen it recognizes is unknown. No clone much larger than this one lies a single base away; base qualities are absent.

Reading the germline V gene gives CDR1 MNHEY and CDR2 SVGAGI. The CDR3 numbers 14 residues from cysteine through phenylalanine. Kept here is only the CDR3 DNA, which spans 42 bases and is read in frame from base 1. V was cut back by 2 bases and J by 5 bases, leaving a gap of 10 bases between them. The input for sequencing was CD8+ T cells sorted from blood, taken at week 24, from a patient treated with tofacitinib. This TCR came from a human donor with alopecia areata. Rearrangement joined TRBV6-5 to TRBJ2-1, with no D gene named confidently. This receptor carries the CDR3 CASSYGPGHNEQFF. The DNA sequence is as follows: TGTGCCAGCAGTTACGGACCGGGCCACAATGAGCAGTTCTTC.